This TCR beta chain was sequenced for a study of shared T cell receptors in the human thymus (dated by TCRdb to 2020 to 2022). For the study in its entirety: The study examined how self-reactive, shared T-cell receptor alpha chains are generated in the human thymus.

This clone came up once. Which antigen it targets is not known. No much larger clone exists at a distance of one base, and base qualities are not known. The cysteine opens and the phenylalanine closes a CDR3 of 14 amino acids. The CDR3 DNA has 42 bases and is translated from base 1. In the germline V gene, CDR1 corresponds to SGHTA and CDR2 to FQGTGA. V lost 2 bases and J lost 1 base; the stretch between them is 8 bases long. The library was prepared using the immunoSEQ multiplex PCR assay. Drawn from immuneACCESS, this table holds only the in-frame rearrangements with V and J called that TCRdb kept. Clones are partly lost; checked studies trace under half to an unresolved V gene and leave the rest unexplained. This sample has about 660,000 clones in its table, and approximately 88% of those were observed once. The top ten hold approximately 0.01% of the sample. These data were likewise used in another study, on human thymus T cells. The second investigation adds: In Finland, the donors were immunologically healthy infants who were having open corrective cardiac surgery for congenital heart defects. The thymus tissue came from surgical resects taken out during corrective cardiac surgery. Biased V and J gene segment usage appeared to be present in both thymic and peripheral blood repertoires. The related research found that thymic TCR repertoires overlapped highly between unrelated individuals. The study characterized TCR alpha and beta repertoires from about 8 infant thymus samples and four related peripheral blood samples. The cohort included six male and two female infants, with donor ages spanning 7 to 244 days. Thymocytes were freed from the tissue by mechanical means and kept at -70 degrees C as pellets of about 9-33 million cells. A QIAsymphony instrument was used to extract genomic DNA from frozen cell pellets. The immunoSEQ multiplex PCR assay was used to amplify the TCRB and TCRAD loci from a standardized quantity of quality-controlled genomic DNA. The V(D)J region was spanned by amplicons of a length sufficient to cover the CDR3 and to identify V and J genes. Through the commercial immunoSEQ service, the amplicons were sequenced on an Illumina platform. Primer bias and sequencing errors were corrected as previously described, and TCRAD and TCRB were defined on the basis of the IMGT database. The repertoires were analysed using immunoSEQ Analyzer 3.0 and VDJTools for basic statistics, V/J segment usage, diversity estimates, rarefaction and pairwise overlap. Diversity was estimated using the Chao1, ChaoE, Efron-Thisted, Shannon and inverse Simpson indices, and was also estimated on datasets down-sampled to the size of the smallest sample. For repertoire overlap, CDR3 nucleotide sequence, V gene and J gene had to match strictly, and clustering was done by Jaccard-based multidimensional scaling. Thymus samples yielded on average roughly 810,000 unique TCRB clonotypes, compared with 70,000 to 85,000 from blood samples.

Sequences were obtained from thymocytes. The chain links TRBV7-3 with TRBJ1-1; the D gene identity is not certain. The sequence was collected from a boy under three years old with a congenital heart defect. Donor details come from another sample of the same person, matched by shared clones. The DNA sequence is TGTGCCAGCAGCTTAGGAGCTGAGAACACTGAAGCTTTCTTT. Its protein is CASSLGAENTEAFF. Joined to the reference TRBV7-3 and TRBJ1-1 proteins, this CDR3 gives the full variable domain: GAGVSQTPSNKVTEKGKYVELRCDPISGHTALYWYRQSLGQGPEFLIYFQGTGAADDSGLPNDRFFAVRPEGSVSTLKIQRTERGDSAVYLCASSLGAENTEAFFGQGTRLTVV.